This passage covers 23 T cell receptor beta chains from one sample sequenced in a study of T cells in Graves' hyperthyroidism and ophthalmopathy. Researchers took RNA transcripts and amplified the TCR beta CDR3 regions from them. HTBI primers drove first-round RT-PCR of the TCR CDR3. TCRdb independently ran MiXCR on the multiplex PCR reads; one entry per CDR3 protein. Of approximately 590,000 distinct CDR3 sequences detected, approximately 15% appear once; the ten largest clones hold roughly 6.6%. The specimen sequenced was blood. The receptors were gathered from a woman younger than 45 with Graves' hyperthyroidism.

This clonotype was observed many times. The V call is TRBV6-1, the J call TRBJ2-3; D unclear. The CDR3 has 15 amino acids. Deletions cut 4 bases from V and 2 bases from J, with 13 bases between. Germline loops: CDR1 MNHNS, CDR2 SASEGT. CDR3 in amino acids: CASSVVGGYTDTQYF. The DNA of the CDR3 is TGTGCCAGCAGTGTAGTTGGCGGATACACAGATACGCAGTATTTT.

The CDR3 DNA reads as TGCAGCGAGACTAGGGTGACTAGCGCTTACAATGAGCAGTTCTTC. Protein product: CSETRVTSAYNEQFF. The V gene is TRBV29-1, the J gene TRBJ2-1; TRBD2 matches at 8 bases. CDR1 and CDR2 from the germline V gene are SQVTM and ANQGSEA. Trimming cost V 7 bases and J 4 bases; bases outside gene matches: 12. This CDR3 is built from 15 residues.

This chain joins TRBV13 and TRBJ2-3; no firm D call. CDR1 PRHDT and CDR2 FYEKMQ come from the germline V gene (reference sequence). CDR3 length: 15 residues. Trimming cost V 5 bases and J 0 bases, with 12 bases left between them. The chain's CDR3 is CASSPRSFSTDTQYF. The CDR3, as DNA: TGTGCCAGCAGCCCTCGAAGTTTTAGCACAGATACGCAGTATTTT.

The chain combines TRBV11-2 with TRBJ2-2; TRBD2 might be the D (6 bases). The CDR3 loop spans 15 amino acids. The V and J ends lost 1 base and 5 bases respectively, with 11 bases between them. Germline values: CDR1 SGHAT, CDR2 FQNNGV. The chain's CDR3 is CASSLAGARTGELFF. The CDR3 DNA sequence: TGTGCCAGCAGCTTAGCGGGAGCCCGAACCGGGGAGCTGTTTTTT.

Many counts were recorded for this clonotype. The chain joins TRBV18 to TRBJ2-5; 7 nucleotides match TRBD2. The CDR3 is 15 amino acids. The V segment lost 0 bases and the J segment 0 bases; nucleotides outside the gene matches: 1. Germline values: CDR1 KGHSH, CDR2 LQKENI. The CDR3: CASSPPGGYQETQYF. CDR3 nucleotide sequence: TGTGCCAGCTCACCACCGGGAGGGTACCAAGAGACCCAGTACTTC.

Notes on this clonotype: Since a much larger clone is just one base distant, this may be a read error. The genes are TRBV10-3 and TRBJ2-1; the D is unclear. CDR1 is ENHRY and CDR2 is SYGVKD in the germline V gene. This CDR3 is 16 amino acids long. CDR3 region: CAISGEQESSHNEQFF. The CDR3 DNA reads as TGTGCCATCAGTGGTGAGCAAGAGAGCTCCCACAATGAGCAGTTCTTC.

This clonotype was counted ten times or more. The chain recombines TRBV11-2 with TRBJ2-1; tentatively, D is TRBD2 (5 bases). CDR1 is SGHAT, CDR2 FQNNGV, per germline. The CDR3 consists of 12 residues. Trimming shortened V by 5 bases and J by 7 bases, and 9 bases separated the two germline ends. CDR3 DNA sequence: TGTGCCAGCAGCACTGCGGGTAATGAGCAGTTCTTC. Encoded protein: CASSTAGNEQFF.

This clonotype was detected many times. This chain uses TRBV12-5 with TRBJ1-2; D is unresolved. From germline, CDR1 is LGHNT and CDR2 FRNRAP. This CDR3 is built from 11 residues. Trimming stripped 3 bases from V and 11 bases from J, with 10 bases between. The CDR3 DNA is TGTGCTAGTGGTTTCGGATGGTGGTACACCTTC. It codes for CASGFGWWYTF.

The CDR3 coding sequence is TGTGCCACCAGTGATCATAGCAATGAGCAGTTCTTC. Amino acids: CATSDHSNEQFF. The rearrangement uses TRBV24-1 and TRBJ2-1, with D unclear. This CDR3 contains 12 residues. V lost 3 bases and J lost 6, with 5 bases in between. CDR1 KGHDR and CDR2 SFDVKD come from the germline V gene.

This clonotype was counted at least ten times. The gene calls are TRBV6-5 and TRBJ2-7; 14 bases agree with TRBD2. Per germline, CDR1 MNHEY and CDR2 SVGAGI. J gave up 4 bases and V 2 bases, and 13 bases lay outside the gene matches. The length of the CDR3 is 19 residues. The DNA of the CDR3 is TGTGCCAGCAGTTACGACGGGACTAGCGGGGGCCCCGGGCTATACGAGCAGTACTTC. Amino acid sequence: CASSYDGTSGGPGLYEQYF.

The rearrangement uses TRBV14 and TRBJ1-3, with D uncertain. The length of the CDR3 is 13 residues. The V gene lost 1 base and the J gene lost 4 bases, with 5 bases spanning the gap. Germline CDR1 reads SGHDN; CDR2 reads FVKESK. The CDR3 is CASSQVRGNTIYF. CDR3 coding DNA: TGTGCCAGCAGCCAAGTCAGAGGAAACACCATATATTTT. Variable domain in full (rest from reference TRBV14 and TRBJ1-3): EAGVTQFPSHSVIEKGQTVTLRCDPISGHDNLYWYRRVMGKEIKFLLHFVKESKQDESGMPNNRFLAERTGGTYSTLKVQPAELEDSGVYFCASSQVRGNTIYFGEGSWLTVV.

The gene calls are TRBV5-4 and TRBJ1-3; D remains ambiguous. The CDR3 has 18 residues. V lost 2 bases and J 1 base, leaving 19 bases between the germline ends. Germline-derived CDR1 and CDR2 are SGHNT and YYREEE (reference sequence). The CDR3 DNA reads as TGTGCCAGCAGCTTCGGCTCCGGACGGACGCCTTCTGGAAACACCATATATTTT. The encoded protein is CASSFGSGRTPSGNTIYF. Full variable domain (rest looked up from reference TRBV5-4 and TRBJ1-3): ETGVTQSPTHLIKTRGQQVTLRCSSQSGHNTVSWYQQALGQGPQFIFQYYREEENGRGNFPPRFSGLQFPNYSSELNVNALELDDSALYLCASSFGSGRTPSGNTIYFGEGSWLTVV.

This chain uses TRBV5-5 with TRBJ2-1; D unresolved. Germline V gene lookup returns CDR1 SGHKS and CDR2 YYEKEE (reference sequence). This CDR3 comprises 16 residues. V was clipped by 2 bases and J by 4 bases, with 16 bases between them. DNA for the CDR3: TGTGCCAGCAGCTTCGTGGTCGGTCCCGATTACAATGAGCAGTTCTTC. Translated: CASSFVVGPDYNEQFF.

The sample holds many counts of this clonotype. The chain carries TRBV7-2 and TRBJ2-1, with 7 nucleotides matching TRBD2. Germline V gives CDR1 SGHTA, CDR2 FQGNSA. J gave up 6 bases and V 4 bases, and 12 bases lay outside the gene matches. This CDR3 comprises 16 residues. CDR3 DNA: TGTGCCAGCAGCTATCCCCTTGCGGGAGCTAGCAATGAGCAGTTCTTC. Translation gives CASSYPLAGASNEQFF.

This clonotype has a count of ten or more. The rearrangement links TRBV4-1 to TRBJ2-1, with 10 bases aligning to TRBD1. Germline CDR1 reads MGHRA; CDR2 reads YSYEKL. J was trimmed by 4 bases and V by 1 base; bases with no gene match: 4. This CDR3 spans 16 amino acids. Here the CDR3 DNA reads TGCGCCAGCAGCCAAGTCCGGGACAGGGGATACAATGAGCAGTTCTTC. Protein: CASSQVRDRGYNEQFF.

In this sample, this clonotype turned up many times. The rearrangement joins TRBV12-3 or TRBV12-4 to TRBJ2-3; 11 bases agree with TRBD1. V lost 2 bases to trimming and J lost 2 bases; unmatched junction nucleotides: 6. This CDR3 spans 17 amino acids. The CDR3 region is CASSLLGQGAPTDTQYF. The CDR3 nucleotides are TGTGCCAGCAGTTTACTCGGACAGGGGGCGCCCACAGATACGCAGTATTTT.

In this sample, this clonotype turned up a few times. As DNA, the CDR3 is TGTGCCAGCAGCCTGCCCTTCGCCAAAAACATTCAGTACTTC. Its protein is CASSLPFAKNIQYF. V gene TRBV5-4 combines with J gene TRBJ2-4; D is undetermined. Germline V gene lookup returns CDR1 SGHNT and CDR2 YYREEE (reference sequence). The CDR3 covers 14 residues. V lost 4 bases to trimming and J lost 1 base, with 9 bases between them.

This rearrangement joins TRBV15 to TRBJ2-2; no definite D call. In germline, CDR1 is LNHNV, CDR2 YYDKDF (reference sequence). Between the trimmed V and J ends, which lost 0 bases and 7 bases, there was a span of 9 bases. CDR3 length: 14 amino acids. The CDR3 reads CATSREGYIGELFF. The DNA of the CDR3 is TGTGCCACCAGCAGAGAGGGGTATATCGGGGAGCTGTTTTTT.

The chain links TRBV20-1 to TRBJ2-3; D gene uncertain. The CDR3 runs to 13 residues. The V and J ends lost 1 base and 7 bases respectively, with 12 bases between them. Germline V gene data show CDR1 as DFQATT and CDR2 as SNEGSKA (reference sequence). The DNA of the CDR3 is TGCAGTGCTAGAGGTGGGCGGCTACATACGCAGTATTTT. As protein: CSARGGRLHTQYF.

The rearrangement links TRBV20-1 to TRBJ2-7; TRBD2 aligns across 8 bases. From germline, CDR1 is DFQATT and CDR2 SNEGSKA (reference sequence). The J segment lost 6 bases and the V segment lost 4 bases, leaving 11 bases of the junction unmatched. CDR3 size: 14 residues. The CDR3 sequence: CSATQREGPIEQYF. CDR3 DNA: TGCAGTGCTACCCAACGGGAGGGCCCCATCGAGCAGTACTTC.

This chain connects TRBV2 to TRBJ2-1, with 9 bases lining up with TRBD1. The germline CDR1 and CDR2 sequences are SNHLY and FYNNEI. The CDR3 loop spans 14 amino acids. After removal of 6 bases from V and 4 bases from J, the junction contained 4 bases not matched to a gene. CDR3 residues: CASRAGTGYNEQFF. CDR3 nucleotide sequence: TGTGCCAGCAGAGCCGGGACAGGGTACAATGAGCAGTTCTTC.

To note about this clonotype: A much larger clone is a single base away; this may be a read error. The chain employs TRBV6-2 or TRBV6-3 and TRBJ2-7, with 9 bases that match TRBD1. CDR3 length: 13 residues. V lost 4 bases to trimming and J lost 5 bases; unmatched junction nucleotides: 3. Germline-derived CDR1 and CDR2 are MNHEY and SVGEGT. The CDR3 DNA is TGTGCCAGCAGTTCCACAGGGGGCCACGAGCAGTACTTC. Protein product: CASSSTGGHEQYF.

V is TRBV20-1 and J is TRBJ2-1; weak D call: TRBD1 (6 bases). The germline V gene has CDR1 DFQATT and CDR2 SNEGSKA (reference sequence). The CDR3 has 15 amino acids. V was pared by 6 bases and J by 0 bases, with 15 bases between. The CDR3 loop reads CSAKQGQSSYNEQFF. The CDR3 DNA reads as TGCAGTGCGAAACAAGGACAGAGCTCCTACAATGAGCAGTTCTTC.